The rows below give T cell receptor beta chains drawn from one sample of a study of blood T cells in healthy people across ages. TCRdb re-called the 5' RACE reads through MiXCR, storing one row per CDR3 protein. The sample lists some 850,000 distinct CDR3 sequences; under 30% were seen once. These data are also associated with another study on T cells of mothers and their children.

Sequenced: blood. The receptors stem from a boy aged 5 to 17 in good health. Both conserved end residues are part of each CDR3. The order of the fields is V gene, clone size, J gene, D gene, CDR3 protein, CDR3 DNA. A D gene is named only where the DNA matches it firmly. Some rows mark clone size as missing; the rest say once, few, many or name a class of expanded clone.

>TRBV15|.|TRBJ2-1|.
CATSRDLLGNEQFF
TGTGCCACCAGCAGAGATCTCTTAGGCAATGAGCAGTTCTTC
>TRBV5-4|.|TRBJ1-4|.
CASSLAQGGGREKLFF
TGTGCCAGCAGCTTGGCTCAGGGAGGGGGTCGAGAAAAACTGTTTTTT
>TRBV5-1|once|TRBJ1-1|TRBD1
CASMLQGADTEAFF
TGCGCCAGCATGTTGCAGGGGGCGGACACTGAAGCTTTCTTT
>TRBV9|.|TRBJ2-5|.
CASSVASRGETQYF
TGTGCCAGCAGCGTAGCCTCGAGAGGAGAGACCCAGTACTTC
>TRBV20-1|.|TRBJ1-1|.
CSARPGQSNTEAFF
TGCAGTGCTAGACCGGGACAATCGAACACTGAAGCTTTCTTT
>TRBV7-2|few|TRBJ2-1|TRBD1
CASSFGTGNNEQFF
TGTGCCAGCAGCTTCGGGACAGGGAATAATGAGCAGTTCTTC
>TRBV20-1|.|TRBJ2-1|TRBD2
CSARALAGVGREQFF
TGCAGTGCTAGGGCGTTAGCGGGGGTAGGTCGTGAGCAGTTCTTC
>TRBV3-1|few|TRBJ2-1|.
CASSQGGPLTQSSYNEQFF
TGTGCCAGCAGCCAGGGCGGGCCCTTGACCCAGAGCTCCTACAATGAGCAGTTCTTC
>TRBV6-5|.|TRBJ2-7|TRBD1
CASSYSKAGQGSADGLEQYF
TGTGCCAGCAGTTACTCGAAGGCGGGACAGGGGAGTGCTGACGGTCTCGAGCAGTACTTC
>TRBV18|few|TRBJ2-1|TRBD2
CASSPVAGGPNEQFF
TGTGCCAGCTCACCAGTTGCGGGGGGGCCGAATGAGCAGTTCTTC
>TRBV29-1|.|TRBJ2-6|.
CSVYGWPGANVLTF
TGCAGCGTTTATGGCTGGCCTGGGGCCAACGTCCTGACTTTC
>TRBV10-3|many|TRBJ1-1|.
CAMTDRLNTEAFF
TGTGCCATGACAGACAGGCTGAACACTGAAGCTTTCTTT
>TRBV29-1|.|TRBJ1-2|.
CSVERGRASGYTF
TGCAGCGTTGAGCGAGGCAGGGCTTCTGGCTACACCTTC
>TRBV27|.|TRBJ2-2|.
CASSLSVQGTTNTGELFF
TGTGCCAGCAGTTTATCGGTGCAGGGAACTACGAACACCGGGGAGCTGTTTTTT
>TRBV5-5|.|TRBJ2-3|.
CASSLAGARGADTQYF
TGTGCCAGCAGCTTGGCCGGGGCGAGGGGGGCAGATACGCAGTATTTT
>TRBV21-1|few|TRBJ2-3|.
CASTPQDRGKRTDTQYF
TGTGCCAGCACCCCCCAGGACAGGGGAAAAAGAACAGATACGCAGTATTTT
>TRBV12-3/TRBV12-4|few|TRBJ2-3|.
CASSPLTGTKATDTQYF
TGTGCCAGCAGTCCTCTGACAGGGACTAAAGCAACGGATACGCAGTATTTT
>TRBV30|few|TRBJ2-5|.
CAWSSRRGETQYF
TGTGCCTGGAGTAGCAGACGGGGGGAGACCCAGTACTTC
>TRBV7-2|.|TRBJ1-3|.
CASSLGRGFSGNTIYF
TGTGCCAGCAGCCTTGGCCGGGGGTTCTCTGGAAACACCATATATTTT
>TRBV10-3|.|TRBJ2-1|TRBD2
CAISSGGASGFNEQFF
TGTGCCATCAGTAGCGGGGGGGCGAGTGGCTTTAATGAGCAGTTCTTC
>TRBV6-1|.|TRBJ2-5|.
CASSYPPGTQYF
TGTGCCAGCAGTTATCCTCCGGGGACCCAGTACTTC
>TRBV9|.|TRBJ1-2|.
CASSVLNDYTF
TGTGCCAGCAGCGTACTAAACGACTACACCTTC
>TRBV14|.|TRBJ1-3|TRBD1
CASSLGTDRGLMAGNTIYF
TGTGCCAGCAGCCTGGGGACGGACAGGGGGCTCATGGCTGGAAACACCATATATTTT
>TRBV9|.|TRBJ1-3|.
CATQNDNTIYF
TGTGCCACCCAGAACGACAACACCATATATTTT
>TRBV7-9|few|TRBJ1-1|TRBD1
CASSRTGTDSEAFF
TGTGCCAGCAGCCGGACCGGGACAGACTCTGAAGCTTTCTTT
>TRBV12-3/TRBV12-4|.|TRBJ2-1|TRBD2
CASTLGRGGYNEQFF
TGTGCCAGCACCCTGGGGCGGGGGGGGTACAATGAGCAGTTCTTC
>TRBV10-2|.|TRBJ2-7|.
CASSDRGPTYEQYF
TGCGCCAGCAGTGACAGGGGCCCTACCTACGAGCAGTACTTC
>TRBV6-5|few|TRBJ2-3|.
CASSYVGSTAADTQYF
TGTGCCAGCAGTTACGTCGGCTCCACGGCAGCAGATACGCAGTATTTT
>TRBV29-1|.|TRBJ2-3|TRBD1
CSVVGQGASDTQYF
TGCAGCGTCGTCGGACAGGGGGCATCAGATACGCAGTATTTT
>TRBV13|.|TRBJ2-7|.
CASSPPGGVPYEQYF
TGTGCCAGCAGCCCACCTGGGGGCGTACCCTACGAGCAGTACTTC
>TRBV3-1|.|TRBJ2-5|.
CASNPRRETQYF
TGTGCCAGCAACCCGCGCCGAGAGACCCAGTACTTC
>TRBV28|.|TRBJ1-5|.
CASRAADGNNQPQHF
TGTGCCAGCAGAGCCGCCGACGGAAACAATCAGCCCCAGCATTTT
>TRBV6-5|.|TRBJ2-5|.
CASTRPDGQETQYF
TGTGCCAGCACCCGCCCGGACGGACAAGAGACCCAGTACTTC
>TRBV15|.|TRBJ1-3|TRBD1
CATSRDRDRPLSGNTIYF
TGTGCCACCAGCAGAGATAGGGACAGGCCCCTCTCTGGAAACACCATATATTTT
>TRBV5-1|few|TRBJ2-5|.
CASSLVEARKTQYF
TGCGCCAGCAGCTTGGTAGAGGCGAGGAAGACCCAGTACTTC
>TRBV5-1|.|TRBJ2-5|.
CASSSNRVAQETQYF
TGCGCCAGCAGCAGTAACAGGGTTGCCCAAGAGACCCAGTACTTC
>TRBV24-1|few|TRBJ2-2|.
CATRAGATGELFF
TGTGCCACCAGGGCAGGGGCCACCGGGGAGCTGTTTTTT
>TRBV6-1|.|TRBJ1-2|.
CATSPGGYTF
TGTGCCACCTCTCCTGGGGGCTACACCTTC
>TRBV10-3|.|TRBJ1-1|TRBD1
CAITKRTGTNTEAFF
TGTGCCATCACTAAAAGGACAGGTACTAACACTGAAGCTTTCTTT
>TRBV27|.|TRBJ1-1|.
CASTRVPRDTEASF
TGTGCCAGCACCCGGGTTCCCCGGGACACTGAAGCTTCCTTT
>TRBV2|.|TRBJ1-4|.
CASSDVERAVFF
TGTGCCAGCAGTGACGTAGAGAGGGCGGTGTTTTTT
>TRBV2|few|TRBJ2-1|.
CASSDDNEQFF
TGTGCCAGCAGTGACGACAATGAGCAGTTCTTC
>TRBV6-1|few|TRBJ2-6|.
CATSEGRALSGANVLTF
TGTGCCACCTCGGAGGGCAGAGCACTCTCTGGGGCCAACGTCCTGACTTTC
>TRBV12-3/TRBV12-4|.|TRBJ1-2|TRBD1
CASSTGTANYGYTF
TGTGCCAGCAGCACCGGGACAGCTAACTATGGCTACACCTTC
>TRBV20-1|few|TRBJ2-1|TRBD2
CSAREPAGGGDEQFF
TGCAGTGCTAGAGAACCAGCGGGGGGAGGGGATGAGCAGTTCTTC
>TRBV6-4|.|TRBJ2-3|TRBD1
CASSDSVTGGTDTQYF
TGTGCCAGCAGTGACTCAGTGACAGGGGGCACAGATACGCAGTATTTT
>TRBV11-1|.|TRBJ2-5|.
CASSRDSPRETQYF
TGTGCCAGCAGCCGGGACTCCCCCCGCGAGACCCAGTACTTC
>TRBV28|.|TRBJ2-3|.
CASSLLALVVGTASTDTQYF
TGTGCCAGCAGTTTATTAGCACTGGTTGTGGGGACGGCGAGCACAGATACGCAGTATTTT
>TRBV27|few|TRBJ2-7|.
CASSLSGDRAGEQYF
TGTGCCAGCAGTTTATCGGGGGACAGAGCGGGCGAGCAGTACTTC
>TRBV25-1|.|TRBJ2-3|.
CASSEYGEDTQYF
TGTGCCAGCAGTGAATACGGGGAGGATACGCAGTATTTT
>TRBV28|few|TRBJ2-2|.
CASSRLTGELFF
TGTGCCAGCAGTCGCCTCACCGGGGAGCTGTTTTTT